This TCR beta chain originates from a study of blood T cells in healthy people across ages. Across the whole study: About one barcoded TCR beta cDNA was captured per two T cells. Whole-study results and caveats: A greater number of naive CD4+ cells and higher diversity distinguished long-lived donors from aged donors.

A note on this clonotype: As yet, its antigen is unknown.

For the second PCR, which ran for roughly 6 to 12 cycles, a sample-barcoded 5' primer and a J-beta primer mix were used. Samples each returned at least 3 million CDR3-containing paired-end reads. TCRdb independently ran MiXCR on the 5' RACE reads; one entry per CDR3 protein. The table shows 800,000 to 1,000,000 distinct CDR3 sequences, with about 48% occurring only once. Germline loops: CDR1 LGHDT, CDR2 YNNKEL (reference sequence). V was clipped by 1 base and J by 3 bases, with 13 bases between them. The CDR3 sequence is 15 residues long. The receptor was derived from a man between 25 and 39 years old in good health. V gene TRBV3-1 combines with J gene TRBJ2-7; TRBD1 is a possible D gene (6 bases). Specimen: blood. The CDR3 bases are TGTGCCAGCAGCCAAGGAGGACAGCCCATCTACGAGCAGTACTTC. It yields the protein CASSQGGQPIYEQYF.